These 27 T cell receptor beta chains originate from one sample sequenced in a study of blood T cells in healthy people across ages. Primed by a sample-barcoded 5' primer and a J-beta primer mix, a second PCR proceeded for 7 to 11 cycles. A single record per CDR3 protein comes from TCRdb applying MiXCR to the 5' RACE reads. The table lists around 900,000 distinct CDR3 sequences, about 30% of them singletons. The sequencing sample was made of blood. These TCRs come from a woman older than 75 in good health.

The gene calls are TRBV6-5 and TRBJ1-6, with unresolved D. CDR3 length equals 14 residues. Between the trimmed V and J ends, which lost 0 bases and 7 bases, there was a span of 7 bases. CDR1 is MNHEY, CDR2 SVGAGI, per germline. The CDR3 sequence: CASSYSQRNSPLHF. CDR3 sequence (DNA): TGTGCCAGCAGTTACTCGCAACGAAATTCACCCCTCCACTTT.

Many counts were recorded for this clonotype. The chain has TRBV7-2 and TRBJ2-5; TRBD1 might be the D (6 bases). The CDR3 is made up of 14 amino acids. Germline assignment: CDR1 SGHTA and CDR2 FQGNSA. Trimming removed 6 bases from V and 0 bases from J, with 11 bases in between. CDR3 coding DNA: TGTGCCAGCAGACAACGGACAGACCAAGAGACCCAGTACTTC. This encodes CASRQRTDQETQYF. Together with reference TRBV7-2 and TRBJ2-5, the CDR3 gives the full variable domain: GAGVSQSPSNKVTEKGKDVELRCDPISGHTALYWYRQSLGQGLEFLIYFQGNSAPDKSGLPSDRFSAERTGGSVSTLTIQRTQQEDSAVYLCASRQRTDQETQYFGPGTRLLVL.

There are many counts of this clonotype. This chain links TRBV7-2 with TRBJ1-4, with D possibly TRBD1 on 6 matching bases. Germline V CDR1 and CDR2: SGHTA, FQGNSA. Trimming cost V 1 base and J 4 bases, with 10 bases left between them. The CDR3 contains 15 residues. In DNA, the CDR3 is TGTGCCAGCAGCTTAGGGACAGTCAGTAATGAAAAACTGTTTTTT. It yields the protein CASSLGTVSNEKLFF. Together with reference TRBV7-2 and TRBJ1-4, the CDR3 gives the full variable domain: GAGVSQSPSNKVTEKGKDVELRCDPISGHTALYWYRQSLGQGLEFLIYFQGNSAPDKSGLPSDRFSAERTGGSVSTLTIQRTQQEDSAVYLCASSLGTVSNEKLFFGSGTQLSVL.

About this clonotype itself: A much larger clone sits a single nucleotide away, making a read error possible. J is TRBJ2-1 and V is TRBV7-2, with D possibly matching TRBD2 (5 bases). This CDR3 has 15 amino acids. CDR1 is SGHTA and CDR2 is FQGNSA in the germline V gene. The chain's CDR3 is CASSLAWSGYNEQCF. The CDR3 coding sequence is TGTGCCAGCAGCTTAGCTTGGTCGGGGTACAATGAGCAGTGCTTC.

In this sample, this clonotype turned up many times. The chain's CDR3 is CASSPDQGNYGYTF. CDR3 in DNA: TGCGCCAGCAGCCCGGATCAGGGGAACTATGGCTACACCTTC. This chain connects TRBV5-1 to TRBJ1-2, with a weak D call TRBD1 (6 bases). There are 14 residues in the CDR3. The germline CDR1 and CDR2 sequences are SGHRS and YFSETQ. The V end was cut by 4 bases, the J end by 2 bases, with 12 bases between.

This chain uses TRBV4-1 with TRBJ2-3; weak D call: TRBD1 (6 bases). Germline-derived CDR1 and CDR2 are MGHRA and YSYEKL. V dropped 3 bases and J dropped 4 bases, with 14 bases sitting between them. The CDR3 is 15 amino acids. The CDR3 protein is CASSHLEQGPDTQYF. The DNA for the CDR3 is TGCGCCAGCAGCCACCTAGAACAGGGCCCAGATACGCAGTATTTT.

The rearrangement uses TRBV2 and TRBJ2-3; tentative D call: TRBD1 (6 bases). The V gene's germline CDR1 is SNHLY and CDR2 FYNNEI. V shed 5 bases and J shed 7 bases, with 19 bases lying between them. The CDR3 has 15 amino acids. The CDR3 DNA reads TGTGCCAGCAGTTTCCGCCGGACAGACAGTAATACGCAGTATTTT. Its protein product is CASSFRRTDSNTQYF.

V and J are TRBV10-3 and TRBJ2-4; D perhaps matches TRBD1 (5 bases). The better agreement between TRBJ2-7 and the DNA end casts doubt on the J call. The germline gives CDR1 ENHRY, CDR2 SYGVKD. The length of the CDR3 is 14 residues. The chain's CDR3 is CAIATGLSSYEQYF. Here the CDR3 DNA reads TGTGCCATCGCTACAGGCCTTAGCTCCTACGAGCAGTACTTC.

This clonotype was detected once. A read error may account for a junction end that differs from germline. V usage is TRBV5-6 and J usage is TRBJ2-5; D might be TRBD1 (6 bases). CDR1 and CDR2 from the germline V gene are SGHDT and YYEEEE. The CDR3 loop spans 17 amino acids. The chain's CDR3 is CTSSLVTVSGVRETQYF. In DNA form, the CDR3 reads TGTACCAGCAGCTTGGTGACTGTGTCAGGGGTACGGGAGACCCAGTACTTC.

This rearrangement joins TRBV7-2 to TRBJ1-3; D unclear. Germline V lookup: CDR1 SGHTA, CDR2 FQGNSA. Trimming shortened V by 1 base and J by 0 bases, and 10 bases separated the two germline ends. The CDR3 runs to 16 residues. This CDR3 is CASSLVDYRSGNTIYF. The CDR3 coding sequence is TGTGCCAGCAGCTTAGTGGATTACCGCTCTGGAAACACCATATATTTT. The full variable domain, rest sourced from reference TRBV7-2 and TRBJ1-3, is GAGVSQSPSNKVTEKGKDVELRCDPISGHTALYWYRQSLGQGLEFLIYFQGNSAPDKSGLPSDRFSAERTGGSVSTLTIQRTQQEDSAVYLCASSLVDYRSGNTIYFGEGSWLTVV.

This clonotype occurred many times. This rearrangement joins TRBV12-3 or TRBV12-4 to TRBJ2-2; D is uncertain. V was clipped by 3 bases and J by 6 bases, with 5 bases between them. The CDR3 runs 12 residues. CDR3 sequence (DNA): TGTGCCAGCAGTTTTACATCCGGGGAGCTGTTTTTT. It encodes CASSFTSGELFF.

V and J are TRBV29-1 and TRBJ1-1; D is possibly TRBD1 (5 bases). There are 13 residues in the CDR3. The V and J ends lost 4 bases and 3 bases respectively, with 12 bases between them. The V gene's germline CDR1 is SQVTM and CDR2 ANQGSEA. As DNA, the CDR3 is TGCAGCGTTGGAGGGTCGGGGGACACTGAAGCTTTCTTT. Its translation: CSVGGSGDTEAFF.

The gene calls are TRBV3-1 and TRBJ1-4; possible D gene TRBD1, 5 bases. This CDR3 is 15 amino acids long. The germline V and J ends were trimmed by 3 bases and 7 bases, with 15 bases remaining between them. CDR1 and CDR2 (germline): LGHDT, YNNKEL (reference sequence). CDR3 in amino acids: CASSQKQESVEKLFF. CDR3 DNA: TGTGCCAGCAGCCAGAAACAGGAGTCAGTTGAAAAACTGTTTTTT.

The table lists this clonotype with many counts. The rearrangement joins TRBV29-1 to TRBJ1-2; D is perhaps TRBD1 (6 bases). Looked up from germline, CDR1 is SQVTM and CDR2 is ANQGSEA. The germline V and J ends were trimmed by 7 bases and 6 bases, with 12 bases remaining between them. The CDR3 sequence is 11 residues long. CDR3 protein: CSGGGQHGYTF. CDR3 DNA sequence: TGCAGCGGAGGGGGGCAGCATGGCTACACCTTC.

The rearrangement links TRBV28 to TRBJ2-7; the D gene could be TRBD1 or TRBD2 (5 bases each). This CDR3 has 11 residues. Germline CDR1 MDHEN, CDR2 SYDVKM. The germline V and J ends were trimmed by 10 bases and 6 bases, with 13 bases remaining between them. Here the CDR3 reads CATFSGGEQYF. CDR3 DNA sequence: TGTGCCACATTCAGTGGGGGCGAGCAGTACTTC.

Concerning this clonotype: An end of the junction does not agree with germline; a read error may underlie this. This sequence joins TRBV12-3 or TRBV12-4 and TRBJ2-7; 7 nucleotides match TRBD1. CDR3 length equals 13 residues. The CDR3 is CTSSLGQVYEQYF. CDR3 in DNA: TGTACCAGCAGTTTAGGACAGGTTTACGAGCAGTACTTC.

This clonotype was counted ten times or more. The chain uses TRBV6-5 and TRBJ1-1, with a weak D call TRBD1 (5 bases). The CDR3 has 15 residues. Germline values: CDR1 MNHEY, CDR2 SVGAGI. Trimming took off 4 bases at V and 1 base at J, with 13 bases between the two ends. In nucleotides, the CDR3 is TGTGCCAGCAGTTGGGGCAGGGCGGGGAACACTGAAGCTTTCTTT. It translates to CASSWGRAGNTEAFF.

This clonotype has a count of ten or more. The chain recombines TRBV6-2 or TRBV6-3 with TRBJ1-5; 10 bases agree with TRBD1. Germline-derived CDR1 and CDR2 are MNHEY and SVGEGT. The CDR3 spans 16 residues. Trimming removed 6 bases from V and 7 bases from J; junction bases left unmatched: 12. The CDR3 loop is CASSLLGTGVNQPQHF. The CDR3 DNA sequence: TGTGCCAGCAGCCTACTGGGGACAGGGGTTAACCAGCCCCAGCATTTT.

As DNA, the CDR3 is TGTGCCAGCAGTTCCGGACAGGGCCGCGGGAACTATGGCTACACCTTC. Amino acid sequence: CASSSGQGRGNYGYTF. The V and J genes are TRBV12-3 or TRBV12-4 and TRBJ1-2, with TRBD1 matching over 8 bases. J gave up 2 bases and V 4 bases, and 9 bases lay outside the gene matches. The CDR3 is 16 residues long.

J is TRBJ2-1 and V is TRBV20-1, with 10 nucleotides matching TRBD2. CDR1 is DFQATT, CDR2 SNEGSKA, per germline (reference sequence). This CDR3 spans 18 amino acids. Trimming removed 0 bases from V and 7 bases from J; junction bases left unmatched: 15. The chain's CDR3 is CSARDQGSWVSGRNEQFF. Here the CDR3 DNA reads TGCAGTGCTAGAGATCAGGGTTCTTGGGTTAGCGGGAGGAATGAGCAGTTCTTC.

This clonotype was seen at least ten times. V is TRBV7-2 and J is TRBJ1-5; 7 bases are a match to TRBD1. Germline CDR1 reads SGHTA; CDR2 reads FQGNSA. The V gene end was trimmed by 5 bases and the J gene end by 6 bases; junction bases not matched to a gene: 7. The CDR3 loop spans 14 amino acids. CDR3 coding DNA: TGTGCCAGCAGCATCCGACAGGGTAGTCAGCCCCAGCATTTT. It translates to CASSIRQGSQPQHF.

This clonotype was observed a handful of times. This chain joins TRBV20-1 and TRBJ1-5; TRBD1 aligns across 7 bases. This CDR3 comprises 15 residues. After removal of 3 bases from V and 3 bases from J, the junction contained 8 bases not matched to a gene. The V gene's germline CDR1 is DFQATT and CDR2 SNEGSKA (reference sequence). The CDR3 bases are TGCAGTGCTAGCGCCCCCGGACAGGACAATCAGCCCCAGCATTTT. Its protein is CSASAPGQDNQPQHF.

This clonotype appeared many times. The J gene is TRBJ1-1, the V gene TRBV5-1; D gene ambiguous. Trimming removed 0 bases at V and 0 bases at J, with 12 bases between. From germline, CDR1 is SGHRS and CDR2 YFSETQ. The CDR3 length is 16 residues. The CDR3 is CASSLAGSRLNTEAFF. The DNA for the CDR3 is TGCGCCAGCAGCTTGGCCGGTTCCCGGCTGAACACTGAAGCTTTCTTT.

This clonotype was seen ten or more times. The chain combines TRBV3-1 with TRBJ1-2, with 8 bases matching TRBD1. This CDR3 contains 15 residues. Per germline, CDR1 LGHDT and CDR2 YNNKEL (reference sequence). V dropped 5 bases and J dropped 9; count of bases not matched to a gene: 14. The CDR3 protein is CASSLAPGTGGRYTF. In DNA, the CDR3 is TGTGCCAGCAGCTTGGCTCCCGGGACAGGCGGCCGCTACACCTTC.

The rearrangement uses TRBV28 and TRBJ1-1; the D is unclear. Trimming removed 5 bases from V and 9 bases from J, with 28 bases in between. Per germline, CDR1 MDHEN and CDR2 SYDVKM. The CDR3 totals 17 residues. The CDR3 region is CASSPSHFRGLGLKAFF. The CDR3 nucleotides are TGTGCCAGCAGTCCTTCTCACTTCCGTGGTTTAGGTTTAAAAGCTTTCTTT. The whole variable domain, remainder taken from reference TRBV28 and TRBJ1-1, is DVKVTQSSRYLVKRTGEKVFLECVQDMDHENMFWYRQDPGLGLRLIYFSYDVKMKEKGDIPEGYSVSREKKERFSLILESASTNQTSMYLCASSPSHFRGLGLKAFFGQGTRLTVV.

The chain carries TRBV6-2 or TRBV6-3 and TRBJ1-5; D possibly corresponds to TRBD1 (5 bases). The CDR3 totals 16 residues. Per the germline V gene, CDR1 is MNHEY and CDR2 is SVGEGT. V gave up 0 bases and J gave up 7 bases, with 16 bases separating them. In DNA form, the CDR3 reads TGTGCCAGCAGTTACTCGCAGGGCTTCTCAAGGCAGCCCCAGCATTTT. Protein product: CASSYSQGFSRQPQHF.

The DNA for the CDR3 is TGTGCCAGCAGCTTGCATAGCGGGAACAACAATGAGCAGTTCTTC. Translation gives CASSLHSGNNNEQFF. V is TRBV7-2 and J is TRBJ2-1, with 8 bases lining up with TRBD2. The CDR3 is 15 amino acids. Germline trimming cut 3 bases from V and 5 bases from J; bases unmatched to any gene: 6. Germline V gene lookup returns CDR1 SGHTA and CDR2 FQGNSA.